A single sample gave rise to the 3 T cell receptor beta chains below, sequenced in a study of regulatory T cells in long-lasting Graves disease. Building the TCR beta libraries relied on iRepertoire HTBI primers, and CDR3 regions underwent Arm-PCR. TCRdb recomputed calls from the multiplex PCR reads with MiXCR, one row per CDR3 protein. This table has a few hundred thousand distinct CDR3 sequences, 15% to 20% appearing once. Time point indicated: newly diagnosed GD, antithyroid drugs for less than 3 months. Extracted RNA from PBMCs served as the source of the TCR library. These data also formed part of another study, on T cells in Graves' hyperthyroidism and ophthalmopathy.

The sequencing used peripheral blood mononuclear cells (PBMCs), collected at new diagnosis, from a patient treated with antithyroid drugs. The origin of the receptors is a man aged 35 to 55 with Graves disease.

In this sample, this clonotype turned up many times. The V gene is TRBV9, the J gene TRBJ2-5; no firm D call. Per germline, CDR1 SGDLS and CDR2 YYNGEE. The CDR3 contains 16 residues. V was cut by 0 bases and J by 2 bases, with 14 bases left in between. The CDR3 DNA sequence: TGTGCCAGCAGCGTAGCTCCTCTAGGCCCGCAAGAGACCCAGTACTTC. Its protein is CASSVAPLGPQETQYF.

The chain links TRBV20-1 to TRBJ2-7, with 13 bases identical to TRBD2. The V gene's germline CDR1 is DFQATT and CDR2 SNEGSKA (reference sequence). Trimming cost V 0 bases and J 0 bases; bases outside gene matches: 11. This CDR3 comprises 19 residues. CDR3 bases: TGCAGTGCTAGAGAGAGGGTCACGACTAGCGGGGGGATCTCCTACGAGCAGTACTTC. Its translation is CSARERVTTSGGISYEQYF.

This clonotype has at least ten counts. The junction departs from the called germline gene at one end, perhaps through a read error. The V gene is TRBV12-3 or TRBV12-4, the J gene TRBJ2-1; 10 bases fit TRBD1. This CDR3 is 12 amino acids long. CDR3 residues: CASSSGQGHWLF. In DNA form, the CDR3 reads TGTGCCAGCAGTTCGGGACAGGGGCATTGGCTCTTC.